This TCR beta chain was recorded in a study of T-cell reconstitution after alpha-beta-depleted transplantation in children. The CDR3 is 14 residues long. V shed 7 bases and J 9 bases; nucleotides not matched to a gene: 13. The TCRbeta library was prepared with unique molecular identifiers. TCRdb processed the PCR reads anew with MiXCR; each CDR3 protein has one entry. In the table there are some 260,000 distinct CDR3 sequences, roughly 25% of which are singletons. Material: PBMCs, mostly from graft donor cells, obtained 360 days after TCRalphabeta/CD19-depleted stem cell transplant. V usage is TRBV12-3 or TRBV12-4 and J usage is TRBJ2-7; TRBD1 matches 9 bases. The clonotype comes from a female patient between 2 and 10 years old who had a stem cell transplant for congenital amegakaryocytic thrombocytopenia, so the T cells may come from the graft donor. The CDR3 bases are TGTGCCAGCACCGCCGCCGGGACAGGGAACGGGCAGTACTTC. Amino acids: CASTAAGTGNGQYF.